Presented here are 25 T cell receptor beta chains from one specimen sequenced in a study of cytomegalovirus exposure and HLA in healthy donors. The PCR was carried out with 60 Vbeta primers and 13 Jbeta primers. The table came from immunoSEQ multiplex PCR; TCRdb's copy has only in-frame clones and leaves some out. The table lists roughly 120,000 clones, more than 75% of them singletons. The sequencing sample was made of PBMCs. Receptors were obtained from a woman aged 55-75 years in good health and CMV-seropositive.

The rearrangement joins TRBV14 to TRBJ1-3, with D uncertain. Trimming stripped 5 bases from V and 8 bases from J, with 10 bases between. This CDR3 region has 12 residues. CDR1 is SGHDN, CDR2 FVKESK, per germline. The CDR3 here is CASSLGGDTIYF. The CDR3 nucleotides are TGTGCCAGCAGCTTGGGAGGTGACACCATATATTTT.

V usage is TRBV5-6 and J usage is TRBJ2-1, with TRBD2 identical over 10 bases. The CDR3 is 15 amino acids. With V trimmed by 4 bases and J by 0 bases, 1 base remained unmatched. Germline CDR1 and CDR2: SGHDT and YYEEEE. The CDR3 DNA is TGTGCCAGCAGCCGACTAGCGGGCTCCTACAATGAGCAGTTCTTC. This sequence encodes CASSRLAGSYNEQFF.

This clone was counted once. The chain is built from TRBV28 and TRBJ1-2; the D gene is possibly TRBD1 (6 bases). Between the trimmed V and J ends, which lost 8 bases and 4 bases, there was a span of 14 bases. The CDR3 contains 13 residues. In germline, CDR1 is MDHEN, CDR2 SYDVKM. In nucleotides, the CDR3 is TGTGCCAGCCGATCAGGGGTGGGCTATGGCTACACCTTC. Residues: CASRSGVGYGYTF.

This chain links TRBV4-2 with TRBJ2-1; 9 bases match TRBD2. This CDR3 is 16 amino acids long. Germline V lookup: CDR1 LGHNA, CDR2 YNFKEQ. J was trimmed by 7 bases and V by 3 bases; bases with no gene match: 10. In DNA form, the CDR3 reads TGTGCCAGCAGCCAGGTCCTTGACACTAGCGGGAATGAGCAGTTCTTC. Encoded protein: CASSQVLDTSGNEQFF.

The chain links TRBV5-4 to TRBJ2-7, with D maybe TRBD2 (6 bases). V was cut by 0 bases and J by 4 bases, with 14 bases left in between. The germline CDR1 and CDR2 sequences are SGHNT and YYREEE (reference sequence). The CDR3 extends over 15 amino acids. The DNA of the CDR3 is TGTGCCAGCAGCTTGGATGGGGGGTTTGGTTACGAGCAGTACTTC. It yields the protein CASSLDGGFGYEQYF.

This clone came up a few times. The chain joins TRBV4-3 to TRBJ1-2; D may be TRBD1 (5 bases). Germline CDR1 is LGHNA and CDR2 is YSLEER. V gave up 1 base and J gave up 7 bases, with 22 bases separating them. CDR3 size: 17 residues. CDR3 protein: CASSQGFGAGGDVGYTF. The CDR3 DNA reads as TGCGCCAGCAGCCAAGGGTTCGGGGCGGGAGGTGATGTTGGCTACACCTTC.

The rearrangement joins TRBV25-1 to TRBJ2-7; D is possibly TRBD2 (6 bases). The V gene lost 1 base and the J gene lost 3 bases, with 13 bases spanning the gap. The CDR3 extends over 15 amino acids. Germline V gives CDR1 MGHDK, CDR2 SYGVNS. The CDR3 loop reads CASSELNSGNYEQYF. The CDR3 DNA follows: TGTGCCAGCAGTGAATTGAATAGCGGAAACTACGAGCAGTACTTC.

The V and J genes are TRBV19 and TRBJ1-3, with 8 bases identical to TRBD1. Germline CDR1 LNHDA, CDR2 SQIVND (reference sequence). J was trimmed by 4 bases and V by 3 bases; bases with no gene match: 8. The CDR3 consists of 16 residues. This CDR3 is CASSILGQGYGNTIYF. Written as DNA, the CDR3 is TGTGCCAGTAGTATCCTCGGACAGGGATACGGAAACACCATATATTTT. The full variable domain, rest sourced from reference TRBV19 and TRBJ1-3, is DGGITQSPKYLFRKEGQNVTLSCEQNLNHDAMYWYRQDPGQGLRLIYYSQIVNDFQKGDIAEGYSVSREKKESFPLTVTSAQKNPTAFYLCASSILGQGYGNTIYFGEGSWLTVV.

The chain has TRBV19 and TRBJ1-5, with TRBD1 matching over 8 bases. V lost 0 bases to trimming and J lost 4 bases; unmatched junction nucleotides: 2. CDR3 size: 15 residues. CDR1 and CDR2 (germline): LNHDA, SQIVND (reference sequence). The CDR3 sequence: CASSIDRTGNQPQHF. In DNA form, the CDR3 reads TGTGCCAGTAGTATAGATCGGACAGGGAATCAGCCCCAGCATTTT.

This clone was counted once. This chain links TRBV5-8 with TRBJ2-7, with 7 bases fitting TRBD1. Germline V gene sequence: CDR1 SGHTS, CDR2 YDEGEE. The CDR3 sequence is 15 residues long. V shed 1 base and J 0 bases; nucleotides not matched to a gene: 4. CDR3 loop: CASSLLGTDSYEQYF. The CDR3 DNA is TGTGCCAGCAGCTTGCTTGGGACAGACTCCTACGAGCAGTACTTC.

J is TRBJ2-5 and V is TRBV10-3, with D tentatively TRBD1 (6 bases). Trimming pared 2 bases from V and 7 bases from J, leaving 17 bases between. The CDR3 length is 15 residues. Germline-derived CDR1 and CDR2 are ENHRY and SYGVKD. The CDR3 is CAISERAGEGGTQYF. In DNA form, the CDR3 reads TGTGCCATCAGTGAGCGAGCTGGGGAAGGGGGGACCCAGTACTTC.

The V call is TRBV6-8, the J call TRBJ1-2; no clear D. The CDR3 extends over 16 amino acids. Trimming left V 2 bases short and J 6 bases short, with 19 bases between. Looked up from germline, CDR1 is MNHGY and CDR2 is SAAAGT. This CDR3 is CASSYIVPRVTDGYTF. CDR3 DNA: TGTGCCAGCAGTTACATAGTGCCCCGGGTTACCGATGGCTACACCTTC.

There are a few counts of this clone. This chain uses TRBV4-2 with TRBJ2-7, with 9 bases fitting TRBD2. Germline trimming cut 2 bases from V and 2 bases from J; bases unmatched to any gene: 7. Germline V gene sequence: CDR1 LGHNA, CDR2 YNFKEQ. This CDR3 contains 16 residues. The CDR3 region has the DNA TGTGCCAGCAGCCAACTCGCTAGCGGGACAACCTACGAGCAGTACTTC. Its protein product is CASSQLASGTTYEQYF.

A single count supports this clone. This chain joins TRBV15 and TRBJ1-1, with 8 bases that match TRBD1. With 0 bases clipped from V and 12 bases from J, the junction kept 9 bases outside the gene matches. The CDR3 totals 14 residues. Looked up from germline, CDR1 is LNHNV and CDR2 is YYDKDF (reference sequence). The CDR3 loop reads CATSRDPSGGETFF. Here the CDR3 DNA reads TGTGCCACCAGCAGAGACCCTTCAGGGGGCGAGACTTTCTTT.

This clone appeared once. The chain has TRBV29-1 and TRBJ2-3; 12 nucleotides agree with TRBD2. The CDR3 loop spans 14 amino acids. Per the germline V gene, CDR1 is SQVTM and CDR2 is ANQGSEA. After removal of 8 bases from V and 2 bases from J, the junction contained 5 bases not matched to a gene. CDR3 coding DNA: TGCAGCCAAACTAGCGGGAGGACCACAGATACGCAGTATTTT. Amino acids: CSQTSGRTTDTQYF.

The rearrangement joins TRBV12-5 to TRBJ1-1, with D uncertain. Trimming pared 1 base from V and 4 bases from J, leaving 13 bases between. The CDR3 has 15 residues. Per germline, CDR1 LGHNT and CDR2 FRNRAP. The CDR3 region is CASGLDGRVSTEAFF. The DNA of the CDR3 is TGTGCTAGTGGTTTGGATGGGAGGGTGAGCACTGAAGCTTTCTTT. The variable domain in full, completed from reference TRBV12-5 and TRBJ1-1, reads DARVTQTPRHKVTEMGQEVTMRCQPILGHNTVFWYRQTMMQGLELLAYFRNRAPLDDSGMPKDRFSAEMPDATLATLKIQPSEPRDSAVYFCASGLDGRVSTEAFFGQGTRLTVV.

V and J are TRBV2 and TRBJ1-5, with 7 bases identical to TRBD1. CDR1 is SNHLY and CDR2 is FYNNEI in the germline V gene. V gave up 1 base and J gave up 2 bases; unmatched junction bases: 5. This CDR3 contains 16 residues. The CDR3 loop is CASSEGGGPGNQPQHF. The CDR3 DNA sequence: TGTGCCAGCAGTGAAGGAGGGGGCCCAGGCAATCAGCCCCAGCATTTT.

This chain links TRBV6-5 with TRBJ1-1; the D gene is possibly TRBD1 (5 bases). The CDR3 length is 14 residues. Per the germline V gene, CDR1 is MNHEY and CDR2 is SVGAGI. V was shortened by 3 bases and J by 2 bases, with 10 bases between the two germline ends. CDR3 loop: CASSYGGGNTEAFF. The CDR3 coding sequence is TGTGCCAGCAGTTATGGCGGGGGAAACACTGAAGCTTTCTTT.

The CDR3 sequence is CASSPPSGRFNEQFF. In DNA, the CDR3 is TGTGCCAGCAGCCCCCCTAGCGGGAGGTTCAATGAGCAGTTCTTC. This chain connects TRBV11-2 to TRBJ2-1; 11 bases match TRBD2. Germline loops: CDR1 SGHAT, CDR2 FQNNGV. The CDR3 contains 15 residues. J lost 6 bases, V lost 5 bases, and 6 bases had no gene match.

As regards this clone: The same CDR3 can be traced to other DNA sequences in this sample. The CDR3 loop reads CASSFGTSGYNEQFF. Written as DNA, the CDR3 is TGCGCCAGCAGCTTCGGGACTAGCGGTTACAATGAGCAGTTCTTC. The chain carries TRBV5-1 and TRBJ2-1; 11 bases line up with TRBD2. This CDR3 region has 15 residues. The V and J ends lost 2 bases and 4 bases, in that order; junction bases with no gene match: 2. The germline CDR1 and CDR2 sequences are SGHRS and YFSETQ.

Here the CDR3 reads CASGTGQGFNYGYTF. The CDR3 coding sequence is TGTGCTAGTGGGACAGGACAGGGATTTAACTATGGCTACACCTTC. This chain links TRBV12-5 with TRBJ1-2, with 8 nucleotides matching TRBD1. CDR1 and CDR2 (germline): LGHNT, FRNRAP. The CDR3 contains 15 residues. After removal of 6 bases from V and 1 base from J, the junction contained 7 bases not matched to a gene.

This chain joins TRBV5-1 and TRBJ2-1; 12 bases fit TRBD2. CDR3 length equals 16 residues. CDR1 is SGHRS and CDR2 is YFSETQ in the germline V gene. V trimming: 4 bases; J trimming: 10 bases; junction bases outside the gene matches: 12. The CDR3 region is CASSAGTSGLVVEQFF. The CDR3 region has the DNA TGCGCCAGCAGCGCCGGGACTAGCGGGCTCGTTGTAGAGCAGTTCTTC.

The J gene is TRBJ2-7, the V gene TRBV19, with D possibly TRBD2 on 5 matching bases. CDR1 is LNHDA and CDR2 is SQIVND in the germline V gene (reference sequence). V was cut by 5 bases and J by 4 bases, with 12 bases left in between. CDR3 length: 13 amino acids. CDR3 in amino acids: CASSPEDRYEQYF. As DNA, the CDR3 is TGTGCCAGTAGTCCGGAGGATAGGTACGAGCAGTACTTC.

This clone was seen a handful of times. The chain links TRBV6-1 to TRBJ1-1; tentatively, D is TRBD1 (5 bases). Germline values: CDR1 MNHNS, CDR2 SASEGT. The CDR3 is made up of 15 amino acids. Trimming shortened V by 5 bases and J by 3 bases, and 16 bases separated the two germline ends. The DNA for the CDR3 is TGTGCCAGCAGTCTTATTCAGGGTAGCCACACTGAAGCTTTCTTT. It codes for CASSLIQGSHTEAFF.

The chain is built from TRBV28 and TRBJ1-2, with 7 bases that match TRBD1. This CDR3 has 12 amino acids. Germline V gives CDR1 MDHEN, CDR2 SYDVKM. V was pared by 3 bases and J by 8 bases, with 3 bases of the junction left unmatched. The CDR3 nucleotides are TGTGCCAGCAGTTTGGACAGGAGAGGCTACACCTTC. Translation: CASSLDRRGYTF.